Below are 15 T cell receptor beta chains sequenced from a single sample in a study of human T cells and chemical hapten exposure. TCRdb re-analysed the RACE reads in MiXCR, keeping a single row per CDR3 protein. The profile shows some 84,000 distinct CDR3 sequences, 8% to 13% of them singletons. The time point is: patch test 2, 6 weeks after DPC sensitization. As for treatment: therapeutic diphenylcyclopropenone sensitization with weekly scalp DPC. The input for sequencing was whole blood, taken in connection with sensitization to the hapten diphenylcyclopropenone (DPC). The source of these receptors is a woman aged 50 to 60 with alopecia areata. Some clones in this sample may be carry-over from other donors' samples.

This clonotype was seen a few times. The rearrangement uses TRBV4-2 and TRBJ2-1; D gene unclear. V gave up 1 base and J gave up 9 bases, with 10 bases separating them. CDR1 is LGHNA and CDR2 is YNFKEQ in the germline V gene. The CDR3 length is 13 residues. Here the CDR3 reads CASSQVGSGEQFF. CDR3 nucleotide sequence: TGTGCCAGCAGCCAAGTAGGGTCAGGTGAGCAGTTCTTC.

This clonotype showed up just a few times. The chain uses TRBV18 and TRBJ2-4; weak D call: TRBD1 (6 bases). Trimming pared 0 bases from V and 0 bases from J, leaving 27 bases between. The length of the CDR3 is 22 residues. Germline V gene data show CDR1 as KGHSH and CDR2 as LQKENI. The CDR3 is CASSPPLEVPGRDKLAKNIQYF. CDR3 bases: TGTGCCAGCTCACCACCCTTAGAAGTCCCGGGAAGGGACAAACTAGCCAAAAACATTCAGTACTTC.

The table lists this clonotype with many counts. The chain employs TRBV28 and TRBJ2-7; D is unresolved. This CDR3 spans 14 amino acids. V lost 7 bases and J lost 10, with 23 bases in between. The germline CDR1 and CDR2 sequences are MDHEN and SYDVKM. CDR3 residues: CASNVAGHTHTQYF. CDR3 DNA sequence: TGTGCCAGCAATGTAGCAGGCCATACCCATACCCAGTACTTC.

The V call is TRBV28, the J call TRBJ2-7; no reliable D call. Trimming cost V 5 bases and J 6 bases, with 11 bases left between them. The CDR3 length is 12 residues. Germline V gives CDR1 MDHEN, CDR2 SYDVKM. Here the CDR3 DNA reads TGTGCCAGCAGTCCATTGAGCTCCGAGCAGTACTTC. It specifies CASSPLSSEQYF.

This clonotype has ten or more counts. The junction departs from the called germline gene at one end, perhaps through a read error. J is TRBJ2-5 and V is TRBV12-3 or TRBV12-4, with 8 bases identical to TRBD2. CDR3 size: 14 residues. Here the CDR3 DNA reads TGTGCCAGCACTTTAGCGGGATTTGGTGAGACCCAGTACTTC. It translates to CASTLAGFGETQYF.

V gene TRBV6-6 combines with J gene TRBJ1-5, with D possibly TRBD1 on 6 matching bases. CDR3 length: 13 amino acids. The V end lost 7 bases, the J end lost 6 bases, and 13 bases lay between the germline ends. The germline V gene encodes CDR1 MNHNY and CDR2 SVGAGI (reference sequence). CDR3 DNA sequence: TGTGCCAGCACCCCCCGGGGGGCTCAGCCCCAGCATTTT. Its translation is CASTPRGAQPQHF.

This clonotype was counted ten times or more. The chain has TRBV30 and TRBJ2-7; D is uncertain. The CDR3 extends over 14 amino acids. V was clipped by 0 bases and J by 2 bases, with 11 bases between them. CDR1 is GTSNPN and CDR2 is SVGIG in the germline V gene (reference sequence). The CDR3, as DNA: TGTGCCTGGAGTGTACGGCAGGCCGCCTACGAGCAGTACTTC. Its protein is CAWSVRQAAYEQYF. The full variable domain, in which reference TRBV30 and TRBJ2-7 provide the parts outside the CDR3, is SQTIHQWPATLVQPVGSPLSLECTVEGTSNPNLYWYRQAAGRGLQLLFYSVGIGQISSEVPQNLSASRPQDRQFILSSKKLLLSDSGFYLCAWSVRQAAYEQYFGPGTRLTVT.

This clonotype turned up a few times. The gene calls are TRBV29-1 and TRBJ2-5; 7 bases align to TRBD2. After removal of 3 bases from V and 2 bases from J, the junction contained 9 bases not matched to a gene. The CDR3 runs to 15 residues. CDR1 SQVTM and CDR2 ANQGSEA come from the germline V gene. CDR3: CSVEFWGGGQETQYF. The CDR3, as DNA: TGCAGCGTTGAGTTTTGGGGGGGAGGACAAGAGACCCAGTACTTC.

The V and J genes are TRBV29-1 and TRBJ2-3; TRBD2 aligns across 10 bases. V dropped 6 bases and J dropped 5; count of bases not matched to a gene: 8. Germline loops: CDR1 SQVTM, CDR2 ANQGSEA. The CDR3 has 14 residues. CDR3 bases: TGCAGCGTCTCGCTAGCGGGAGTGGGAGATACGCAGTATTTT. As protein: CSVSLAGVGDTQYF.

The sample holds many counts of this clonotype. The chain combines TRBV7-2 with TRBJ2-2; D is possibly TRBD2 (6 bases). Germline V gene lookup returns CDR1 SGHTA and CDR2 FQGNSA. V was pared by 5 bases and J by 6 bases, with 16 bases between. CDR3 length equals 15 residues. The CDR3 DNA reads TGTGCCAGCAGCAGAGGAGGGCCATGGCCCGGGGAGCTGTTTTTT. Translating it yields CASSRGGPWPGELFF.

Many counts were recorded for this clonotype. The chain is built from TRBV29-1 and TRBJ1-4; D may be TRBD1 (5 bases). V lost 7 bases and J lost 2, with 17 bases in between. The CDR3 length is 15 residues. Germline CDR1 SQVTM, CDR2 ANQGSEA. CDR3: CSALLDTTTNEKLFF. In nucleotides, the CDR3 is TGCAGCGCACTTCTGGACACGACGACTAATGAAAAACTGTTTTTT.

This chain uses TRBV5-1 with TRBJ2-1; D perhaps matches TRBD2 (5 bases). This CDR3 has 16 residues. Germline assignment: CDR1 SGHRS and CDR2 YFSETQ. With 3 bases removed from V and 0 bases from J, the gap between germline ends came to 13 bases. CDR3 sequence: CASSSHQRSSYNEQFF. The CDR3 coding sequence is TGCGCCAGCAGCTCGCATCAGCGGTCCTCCTACAATGAGCAGTTCTTC. The variable domain in full, with the rest retrieved from reference TRBV5-1 and TRBJ2-1, is KAGVTQTPRYLIKTRGQQVTLSCSPISGHRSVSWYQQTPGQGLQFLFEYFSETQRNKGNFPGRFSGRQFSNSRSEMNVSTLELGDSALYLCASSSHQRSSYNEQFFGPGTRLTVL.

The sample holds many counts of this clonotype. This chain connects TRBV29-1 to TRBJ1-2, with 7 bases aligning to TRBD1. J gave up 10 bases and V 5 bases, and 16 bases lay outside the gene matches. Germline values: CDR1 SQVTM, CDR2 ANQGSEA. The CDR3 has 14 amino acids. The chain's CDR3 is CSVMDRTRNLDYTF. The CDR3 DNA follows: TGCAGCGTTATGGACAGGACAAGGAATCTAGACTACACCTTC.

This clonotype was detected only a few times. CDR3 nucleotide sequence: TGTGCCAGCAGTGATTCGTGGGGTGTCGATCAGCCCCAGCATTTT. This sequence encodes CASSDSWGVDQPQHF. The rearrangement joins TRBV6-1 to TRBJ1-5; D is unresolved. The CDR3 loop spans 15 amino acids. Per germline, CDR1 MNHNS and CDR2 SASEGT. The germline V and J ends were trimmed by 3 bases and 5 bases, with 14 bases remaining between them.

This clonotype was seen ten or more times. The DNA for the CDR3 is TGCAGTGCTAAAGAAGCGGGAGGGCCGGCCGGGGAGCTGTTTTTT. Its protein is CSAKEAGGPAGELFF. This chain joins TRBV20-1 and TRBJ2-2; 10 nucleotides align to TRBD2. The CDR3 consists of 15 residues. The V segment lost 4 bases and the J segment 6 bases; nucleotides outside the gene matches: 8. Germline-derived CDR1 and CDR2 are DFQATT and SNEGSKA (reference sequence).